These 2 T cell receptor beta chains share one sample of origin, sequenced in a study of cytomegalovirus exposure and HLA in healthy donors. 60 Vbeta and 13 Jbeta primers were used in PCR. The repertoire was sequenced with immunoSEQ multiplex PCR; TCRdb's copy has only in-frame clones and lacks some. The sample has about 200,000 clones, over 65% seen once; the top ten hold 0.63%. The specimen sequenced was PBMCs. These receptors all stem from a man aged 18 to 30 in good health and CMV-seronegative.

The gene calls are TRBV7-2 and TRBJ2-7; D not resolved. This CDR3 has 13 residues. CDR1 is SGHTA, CDR2 FQGNSA, per germline. V was trimmed by 2 bases and J by 1 base, leaving 6 bases between them. The CDR3 is CASSLLASYEQYF. The CDR3 nucleotides are TGTGCCAGCAGCTTACTGGCTTCCTACGAGCAGTACTTC.

This chain connects TRBV6-1 to TRBJ2-7; TRBD1 matches 10 bases. V lost 3 bases and J lost 3; bases outside the gene matches: 5. Germline CDR1 and CDR2: MNHNS and SASEGT. This CDR3 is 15 amino acids long. The DNA of the CDR3 is TGTGCCAGCAGTGACTCGACAGGGGGCTTCTACGAGCAGTACTTC. Encoded protein: CASSDSTGGFYEQYF.